This T cell receptor (beta chain) was identified during a study of beta chain features in type 1 diabetes. Study background: Researchers looked at over 100,000,000 sorted cells across all samples. General observations from the study: The study found fewer insertions and more deletions at VDJ junctions in type 1 diabetes patients.

On this clone itself: Antigen specificity is unknown.

All of the isolated RNA was reverse transcribed, so expressed TCRB transcripts were sequenced. Produced via immunoSEQ multiplex PCR; TCRdb's table is partial and in-frame only. The sample records a few hundred thousand clones, approximately 31% being singletons. The CDR3 consists of 13 residues. Trimming removed 3 bases at V and 2 bases at J, with 5 bases between. Per germline, CDR1 MNHEY and CDR2 SMNVEV (reference sequence). The TCR was taken from a young man in good health. Input material: naive CD4+ T cells from blood. V usage is TRBV27 and J usage is TRBJ1-5, with D perhaps TRBD1 (5 bases). CDR3 sequence reads: CASSLTGNQPQHF. DNA for the CDR3: TGTGCCAGCAGTTTGACAGGCAATCAGCCCCAGCATTTT.